Each of the 20 T cell receptor beta chains below was sequenced from the same sample in a study of blood T cell repertoires in COVID-19. Libraries were prepared by immunoSEQ multiplex PCR; TCRdb keeps only in-frame clonotypes and omits some of them. The table lists around 500,000 clones, roughly nine tenths of them singletons. Sequenced input: PBMCs or T cells enriched from blood (not recorded which). Every receptor here comes from a woman aged 55-70 years who had recovered from COVID-19.

This clone was observed a single time. The V call is TRBV5-4, the J call TRBJ1-3; no clear D gene. Trimming cost V 2 bases and J 5 bases, with 11 bases left between them. Germline V gene sequence: CDR1 SGHNT, CDR2 YYREEE (reference sequence). The length of the CDR3 is 14 residues. CDR3 sequence: CASSFREDRNTIYF. In DNA, the CDR3 is TGTGCCAGCAGCTTCCGAGAAGACAGAAACACCATATATTTT.

V is TRBV9 and J is TRBJ1-2; D is ambiguous. Trimming pared 7 bases from V and 4 bases from J, leaving 20 bases between. This CDR3 is 15 amino acids long. Germline V gene data show CDR1 as SGDLS and CDR2 as YYNGEE. CDR3 DNA sequence: TGTGCCAGCGTCCATACGGGGAGCCCTCGCTATGGCTACACCTTC. It is translated as CASVHTGSPRYGYTF.

J is TRBJ1-4 and V is TRBV2; TRBD1 is a possible D gene (6 bases). V was pared by 4 bases and J by 8 bases, with 14 bases between. CDR1 and CDR2 from the germline V gene are SNHLY and FYNNEI. The CDR3 is 14 residues long. CDR3 in DNA: TGTGCCAGCAGTGGAAGGGGGATGGGGGAAAAACTGTTTTTT. It codes for CASSGRGMGEKLFF.

J is TRBJ2-5 and V is TRBV4-2; possibly TRBD1 for D (5 bases). Germline CDR1 reads LGHNA; CDR2 reads YNFKEQ. CDR3 length: 16 residues. V was cut by 1 base and J by 2 bases, with 14 bases left in between. CDR3 bases: TGTGCCAGCAGCCAAGGAGAAGGGGTCGCACAAGAGACCCAGTACTTC. Translated: CASSQGEGVAQETQYF.

A few counts support this clone. The J gene is TRBJ2-3, the V gene TRBV2; TRBD1 agrees at 7 bases. The CDR3 has 14 residues. Germline V gene sequence: CDR1 SNHLY, CDR2 FYNNEI. V dropped 7 bases and J dropped 2; count of bases not matched to a gene: 6. This CDR3 reads CASIPDRNTDTQYF. The CDR3 nucleotides read TGTGCCAGCATCCCGGACAGGAACACAGATACGCAGTATTTT.

The chain has TRBV16 and TRBJ1-3, with unresolved D. Germline CDR1 and CDR2: KGHSY and FQNENV. Trimming took off 0 bases at V and 0 bases at J, with 6 bases between the two ends. The CDR3 spans 15 residues. The CDR3 sequence is CASSQSFSSGNTIYF. CDR3 nucleotide sequence: TGTGCCAGCAGCCAATCATTCAGCTCTGGAAACACCATATATTTT.

This clone was recorded once. The chain joins TRBV3-1 (or the pseudogene TRBV3-2) to TRBJ2-2; D is perhaps TRBD1 (5 bases). The V gene's germline CDR1 is LGHDT and CDR2 YNNKEL (reference sequence). The CDR3 is made up of 15 amino acids. The germline V and J ends were trimmed by 1 base and 6 bases, with 12 bases remaining between them. This chain's CDR3 is CASSQGSRAPGELFF. In DNA form, the CDR3 reads TGTGCCAGCAGCCAAGGATCCAGGGCCCCCGGGGAGCTGTTTTTT.

This clone was counted between two and nine times. This chain connects TRBV7-2 to TRBJ1-6; 7 positions agree with TRBD1. From germline, CDR1 is SGHTA and CDR2 FQGNSA. There are 16 residues in the CDR3. Trimming removed 5 bases from V and 10 bases from J; junction bases left unmatched: 14. For the CDR3, the DNA is TGTGCCAGCAGCCCACAGGGGTCCTTTTGGGGATCACCCCTCCACTTT. This gives the protein CASSPQGSFWGSPLHF.

This clone occurred once. V usage is TRBV7-7 and J usage is TRBJ2-1, with TRBD1 identical over 7 bases. The CDR3 runs 14 residues. CDR1 and CDR2 from the germline V gene are SSHAT and FNYEAQ (reference sequence). V lost 5 bases to trimming and J lost 1 base; unmatched junction nucleotides: 2. CDR3 protein: CASSPGQSYNEQFF. DNA of the CDR3: TGTGCCAGCAGCCCGGGACAGTCCTACAATGAGCAGTTCTTC.

The chain is built from TRBV27 and TRBJ1-5, with D perhaps matching TRBD1 (5 bases). The V and J ends lost 5 bases and 0 bases respectively, with 17 bases between them. This CDR3 is built from 17 residues. Germline CDR1 reads MNHEY; CDR2 reads SMNVEV (reference sequence). DNA for the CDR3: TGTGCCAGCAGTCGTAAGGTTGTCAGGGATAGCAATCAGCCCCAGCATTTT. Translating gives CASSRKVVRDSNQPQHF.

The rearrangement joins TRBV19 to TRBJ1-5; TRBD1 aligns across 8 bases. CDR3 length: 17 amino acids. The V gene end was trimmed by 7 bases and the J gene end by 1 base; junction bases not matched to a gene: 12. Germline assignment: CDR1 LNHDA and CDR2 SQIVND (reference sequence). In nucleotides, the CDR3 is TGTGCCAGTACCTGGACAGGGAGGTCTCAAAGCAATCAGCCCCAGCATTTT. It encodes CASTWTGRSQSNQPQHF.

This clone has only a few counts. CDR3 sequence reads: CASSYSSGNEQYV. DNA of the CDR3: TGTGCCAGCAGTTACTCCAGTGGCAACGAGCAGTACGTC. The chain has TRBV6-6 and TRBJ2-7; no definite D call. CDR1 is MNHNY and CDR2 is SVGAGI in the germline V gene (reference sequence). Trimming stripped 0 bases from V and 5 bases from J, with 8 bases between. This CDR3 has 13 amino acids.

The genes are TRBV5-1 and TRBJ1-1; 9 nucleotides align to TRBD1. The CDR3 length is 16 residues. J gave up 7 bases and V 4 bases, and 14 bases lay outside the gene matches. Looked up from germline, CDR1 is SGHRS and CDR2 is YFSETQ. The CDR3 nucleotides read TGCGCCAGCAGCCCCTACTTTCCGGGACAGGGTAGTGAAGCTTTCTTT. Translating it yields CASSPYFPGQGSEAFF.

The chain joins TRBV5-1 to TRBJ2-3; the D gene is possibly TRBD1 (6 bases). This CDR3 has 15 residues. Germline CDR1 SGHRS, CDR2 YFSETQ. The ends were cut back, 4 bases at V and 2 bases at J, with 14 bases in the middle. CDR3 DNA sequence: TGCGCCAGCAGCCCCTTGACAGGAACCACAGATACGCAGTATTTT. It encodes CASSPLTGTTDTQYF.

The rearrangement uses TRBV18 and TRBJ2-5; maybe TRBD2 (6 bases). The germline V gene has CDR1 KGHSH and CDR2 LQKENI. V dropped 0 bases and J dropped 5 bases, with 10 bases sitting between them. The CDR3 covers 14 residues. The CDR3 coding sequence is TGTGCCAGCTCACCACCTGCGGGGAGGGAGACCCAGTACTTC. It translates to CASSPPAGRETQYF.

For the CDR3, the DNA is TGTGCCAGCAGCCAAGATCGGCAGGGACTAGCGGGGGGGTTAGACACCGGGGAGCTGTTTTTT. Protein: CASSQDRQGLAGGLDTGELFF. The chain carries TRBV3-1 (or the pseudogene TRBV3-2) and TRBJ2-2, with 16 bases identical to TRBD2. Unmatched junction bases numbered 10, after V lost 0 bases and J lost 3 bases. This CDR3 contains 21 residues. Germline assignment: CDR1 LGHDT and CDR2 YNNKEL (reference sequence).

The rearrangement uses TRBV11-3 and TRBJ2-7; 7 bases fit TRBD1. The length of the CDR3 is 15 residues. After removal of 6 bases from V and 4 bases from J, the junction contained 12 bases not matched to a gene. Germline-derived CDR1 and CDR2 are SGHNT and YENEEA. The CDR3 DNA follows: TGTGCCAGCAGTTCCCCTGACAGGGTGGGATACGAGCAGTACTTC. Its protein is CASSSPDRVGYEQYF. Looking up the rest from reference TRBV11-3 and TRBJ2-7 gives the full variable domain: EAGVVQSPRYKIIEKKQPVAFWCNPISGHNTLYWYLQNLGQGPELLIRYENEEAVDDSQLPKDRFSAERLKGVDSTLKIQPAELGDSAVYLCASSSPDRVGYEQYFGPGTRLTVT.

The chain carries TRBV9 and TRBJ2-7, with 8 bases lining up with TRBD1. CDR1 and CDR2 from the germline V gene are SGDLS and YYNGEE. The V gene end was trimmed by 3 bases and the J gene end by 5 bases; junction bases not matched to a gene: 10. The CDR3 sequence is 15 residues long. This CDR3 is CASSEAGQVSHEQYF. As DNA, the CDR3 is TGTGCCAGCAGCGAGGCGGGACAGGTGAGCCACGAGCAGTACTTC. Based on the CDR3 plus reference TRBV9 and TRBJ2-7, the full variable domain is DSGVTQTPKHLITATGQRVTLRCSPRSGDLSVYWYQQSLDQGLQFLIQYYNGEERAKGNILERFSAQQFPDLHSELNLSSLELGDSALYFCASSEAGQVSHEQYFGPGTRLTVT.

CDR3 residues: CASSPRITTDTQYF. The DNA of the CDR3 is TGTGCCAGCAGTCCTAGAATTACCACAGATACGCAGTATTTT. The chain employs TRBV2 and TRBJ2-3, with D hard to call. V was pared by 5 bases and J by 2 bases, with 11 bases between. Germline V gene sequence: CDR1 SNHLY, CDR2 FYNNEI. The CDR3 contains 14 residues. Full variable domain (rest looked up from reference TRBV2 and TRBJ2-3): EPEVTQTPSHQVTQMGQEVILRCVPISNHLYFYWYRQILGQKVEFLVSFYNNEISEKSEIFDDQFSVERPDGSNFTLKIRSTKLEDSAMYFCASSPRITTDTQYFGPGTRLTVL.

The rearrangement uses TRBV2 and TRBJ2-7; D uncertain. The CDR3 sequence is 12 residues long. CDR1 is SNHLY, CDR2 FYNNEI, per germline. V shed 6 bases and J shed 2 bases, with 8 bases lying between them. The CDR3 here is CASRDWTYEQYF. The CDR3 region has the DNA TGTGCCAGCAGAGACTGGACCTACGAGCAGTACTTC. The variable domain in full, completed from reference TRBV2 and TRBJ2-7, reads EPEVTQTPSHQVTQMGQEVILRCVPISNHLYFYWYRQILGQKVEFLVSFYNNEISEKSEIFDDQFSVERPDGSNFTLKIRSTKLEDSAMYFCASRDWTYEQYFGPGTRLTVT.